The 9 T cell receptor beta chains reported below all come from one sample, sequenced in a study of blood T cell repertoires in COVID-19. Generated by immunoSEQ multiplex PCR, the TCRdb table keeps only in-frame clones and is missing some. Among a few hundred thousand clones, around 89% were seen once, and the ten largest hold roughly 0.8%. Sample: peripheral blood. These receptors all come from a man in his thirties or forties with acute or convalescent COVID-19.

The genes are TRBV27 and TRBJ2-1, with 8 bases identical to TRBD2. The V gene end was trimmed by 1 base and the J gene end by 0 bases; junction bases not matched to a gene: 5. The CDR3 consists of 17 residues. Germline V gene lookup returns CDR1 MNHEY and CDR2 SMNVEV (reference sequence). For the CDR3, the DNA is TGTGCCAGCAGTTTATTGACTAGCGAAAGCTCCTACAATGAGCAGTTCTTC. It translates to CASSLLTSESSYNEQFF.

The rearrangement joins TRBV5-1 to TRBJ2-1; the D gene is possibly TRBD1 (6 bases). CDR1 is SGHRS and CDR2 is YFSETQ in the germline V gene. CDR3 length: 14 amino acids. V was clipped by 7 bases and J by 2 bases, with 13 bases between them. The CDR3 reads CASSQTGTYNEQFF. The CDR3 bases are TGCGCCAGCTCACAGACAGGAACCTACAATGAGCAGTTCTTC.

The V call is TRBV5-6, the J call TRBJ2-6; 7 bases align to TRBD1. Germline V gene lookup returns CDR1 SGHDT and CDR2 YYEEEE. There are 19 residues in the CDR3. Trimming removed 5 bases from V and 0 bases from J; junction bases left unmatched: 14. The CDR3: CASSWGNRDRSSGANVLTF. For the CDR3, the DNA is TGTGCCAGCAGTTGGGGGAACCGGGACAGAAGCTCTGGGGCCAACGTCCTGACTTTC.

The V call is TRBV10-1, the J call TRBJ1-2; D remains ambiguous. V was trimmed by 4 bases and J by 3 bases, leaving 15 bases between them. This CDR3 is built from 15 residues. Germline V gives CDR1 WNHNN, CDR2 SYGVQD (reference sequence). CDR3 nucleotides: TGCGCCAGCAGTGCCGGGCCCCCGGAGGACTATGGCTACACCTTC. Its translation: CASSAGPPEDYGYTF.

The chain employs TRBV27 and TRBJ1-2; D is unresolved. CDR1 is MNHEY and CDR2 is SMNVEV in the germline V gene (reference sequence). Trimming pared 5 bases from V and 2 bases from J, leaving 12 bases between. This CDR3 is 14 amino acids long. The CDR3 loop reads CASSRLMENYGYTF. CDR3 sequence (DNA): TGTGCCAGCAGTAGACTTATGGAGAACTATGGCTACACCTTC.

In DNA form, the CDR3 reads TGTGCCAGCAGTGAGGGGACAGGGAACACCGGGGAGCTGTTTTTT. Encoded protein: CASSEGTGNTGELFF. The chain links TRBV25-1 to TRBJ2-2, with TRBD1 identical over 8 bases. CDR3 length: 15 amino acids. Germline assignment: CDR1 MGHDK and CDR2 SYGVNS. V lost 3 bases, J lost 1 base, and 1 base stayed unmatched.

The chain joins TRBV27 to TRBJ2-7; D is unclear. The CDR3 is 14 residues long. V was trimmed by 4 bases and J by 3 bases, leaving 13 bases between them. In germline, CDR1 is MNHEY, CDR2 SMNVEV (reference sequence). As DNA, the CDR3 is TGTGCCAGCAGTTCAGGTACATCCAGCTACGAGCAGTACTTC. This codes for CASSSGTSSYEQYF.

The DNA of the CDR3 is TGTGCCAGCAGTACACTGACAGTCGGAAACACCATATATTTT. It yields the protein CASSTLTVGNTIYF. The chain couples TRBV6-5 to TRBJ1-3, with D maybe TRBD1 (5 bases). The CDR3 runs to 14 residues. V was pared by 5 bases and J by 4 bases, with 12 bases between. In germline, CDR1 is MNHEY, CDR2 SVGAGI.

The chain employs TRBV5-1 and TRBJ1-1; D not resolved. In germline, CDR1 is SGHRS, CDR2 YFSETQ. The CDR3 loop spans 14 amino acids. Trimming removed 4 bases from V and 1 base from J, with 11 bases in between. Here the CDR3 reads CASSPYNRNTEAFF. DNA for the CDR3: TGCGCCAGCAGCCCGTACAACAGGAACACTGAAGCTTTCTTT.